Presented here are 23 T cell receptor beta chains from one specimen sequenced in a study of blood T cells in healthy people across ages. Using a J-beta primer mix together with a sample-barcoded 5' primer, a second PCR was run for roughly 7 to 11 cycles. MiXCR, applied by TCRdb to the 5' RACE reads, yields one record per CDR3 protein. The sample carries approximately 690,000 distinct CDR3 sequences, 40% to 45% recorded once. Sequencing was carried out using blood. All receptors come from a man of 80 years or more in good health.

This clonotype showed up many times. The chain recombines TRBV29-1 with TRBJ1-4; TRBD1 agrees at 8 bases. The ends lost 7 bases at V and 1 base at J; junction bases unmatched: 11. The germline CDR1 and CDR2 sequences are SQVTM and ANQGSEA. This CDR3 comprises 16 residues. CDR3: CSAGRTGRGTNEKLFF. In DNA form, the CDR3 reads TGCAGCGCTGGGCGGACAGGGAGAGGAACTAATGAAAAACTGTTTTTT.

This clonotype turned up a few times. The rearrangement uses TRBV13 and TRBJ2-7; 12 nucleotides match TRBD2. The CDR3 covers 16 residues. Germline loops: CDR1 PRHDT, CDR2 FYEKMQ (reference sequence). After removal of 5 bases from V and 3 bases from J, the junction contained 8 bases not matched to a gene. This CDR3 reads CASSPGTSGLHYEQYF. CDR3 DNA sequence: TGTGCCAGCAGCCCCGGGACTAGCGGGCTCCACTACGAGCAGTACTTC.

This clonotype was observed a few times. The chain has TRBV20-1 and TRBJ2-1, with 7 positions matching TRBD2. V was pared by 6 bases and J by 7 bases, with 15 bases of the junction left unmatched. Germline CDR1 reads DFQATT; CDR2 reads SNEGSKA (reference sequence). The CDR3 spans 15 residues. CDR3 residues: CSARPGTTGGNEQFF. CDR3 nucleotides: TGCAGTGCGCGGCCCGGGACTACCGGTGGGAATGAGCAGTTCTTC.

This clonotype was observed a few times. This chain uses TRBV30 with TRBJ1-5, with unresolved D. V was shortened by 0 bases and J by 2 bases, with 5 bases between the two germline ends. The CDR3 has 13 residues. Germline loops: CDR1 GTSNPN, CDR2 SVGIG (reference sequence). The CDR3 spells CAWSVRGNQPQHF. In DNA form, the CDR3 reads TGTGCCTGGAGTGTACGAGGCAATCAGCCCCAGCATTTT.

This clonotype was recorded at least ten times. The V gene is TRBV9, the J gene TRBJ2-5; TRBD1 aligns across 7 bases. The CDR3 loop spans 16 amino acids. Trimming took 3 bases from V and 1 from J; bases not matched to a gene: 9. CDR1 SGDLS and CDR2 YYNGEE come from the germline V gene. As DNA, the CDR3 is TGTGCCAGCAGCGCCTATCAGGGACAGCCCCAAGAGACCCAGTACTTC. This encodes CASSAYQGQPQETQYF.

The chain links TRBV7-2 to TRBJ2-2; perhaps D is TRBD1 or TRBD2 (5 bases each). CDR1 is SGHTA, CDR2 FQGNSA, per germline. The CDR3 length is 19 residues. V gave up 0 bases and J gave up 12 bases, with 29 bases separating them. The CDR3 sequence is CASSLAQWVRGVLGSKLFF. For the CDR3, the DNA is TGTGCCAGCAGCTTAGCCCAGTGGGTCAGAGGGGTGCTGGGTTCGAAGCTGTTTTTT.

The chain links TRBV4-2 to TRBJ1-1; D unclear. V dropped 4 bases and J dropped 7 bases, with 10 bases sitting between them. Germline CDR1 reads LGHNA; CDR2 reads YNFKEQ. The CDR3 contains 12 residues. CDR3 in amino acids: CASSPSGYEAFF. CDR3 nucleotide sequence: TGTGCCAGCAGCCCCTCGGGGTATGAAGCTTTCTTT.

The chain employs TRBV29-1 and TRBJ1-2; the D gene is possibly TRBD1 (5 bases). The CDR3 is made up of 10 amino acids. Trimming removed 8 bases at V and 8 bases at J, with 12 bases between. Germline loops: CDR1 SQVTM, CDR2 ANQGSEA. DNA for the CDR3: TGCAGCTCTGGGGCCGGCGGCTACACCTTC. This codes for CSSGAGGYTF.

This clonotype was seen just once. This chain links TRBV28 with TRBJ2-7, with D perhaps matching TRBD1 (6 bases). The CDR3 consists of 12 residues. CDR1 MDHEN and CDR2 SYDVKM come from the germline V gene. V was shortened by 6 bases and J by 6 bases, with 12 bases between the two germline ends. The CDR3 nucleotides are TGTGCCAGCAGCCTCCACAGGGTCGAGCAGTACTTC. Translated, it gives CASSLHRVEQYF.

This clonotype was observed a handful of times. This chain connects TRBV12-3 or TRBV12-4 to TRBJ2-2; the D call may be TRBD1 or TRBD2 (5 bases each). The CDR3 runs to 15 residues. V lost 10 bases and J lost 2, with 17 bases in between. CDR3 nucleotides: TGTGCCACCCAGGGTGGGGGTGTCAACACCGGGGAGCTGTTTTTT. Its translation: CATQGGGVNTGELFF.

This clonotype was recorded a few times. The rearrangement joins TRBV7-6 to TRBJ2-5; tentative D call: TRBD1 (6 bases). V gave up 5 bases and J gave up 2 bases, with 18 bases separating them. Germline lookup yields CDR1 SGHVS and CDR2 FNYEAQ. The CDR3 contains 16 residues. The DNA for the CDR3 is TGTGCCAGCAGCCTCCGGTCCAATCAGGGGCAAGAGACCCAGTACTTC. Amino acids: CASSLRSNQGQETQYF.

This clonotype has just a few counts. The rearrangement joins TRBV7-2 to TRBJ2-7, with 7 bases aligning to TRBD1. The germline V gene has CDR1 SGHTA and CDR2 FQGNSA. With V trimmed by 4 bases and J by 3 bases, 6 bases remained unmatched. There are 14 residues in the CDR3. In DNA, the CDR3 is TGTGCCAGCAGCTCCGGACAGGAAATCTACGAGCAGTACTTC. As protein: CASSSGQEIYEQYF.

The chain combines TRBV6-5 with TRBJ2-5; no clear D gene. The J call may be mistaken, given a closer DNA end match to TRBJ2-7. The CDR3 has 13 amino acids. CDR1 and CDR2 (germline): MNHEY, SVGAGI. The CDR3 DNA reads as TGTGCCAGCAGTTACTCACATTTCTACGAGCAGTACTTC. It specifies CASSYSHFYEQYF.

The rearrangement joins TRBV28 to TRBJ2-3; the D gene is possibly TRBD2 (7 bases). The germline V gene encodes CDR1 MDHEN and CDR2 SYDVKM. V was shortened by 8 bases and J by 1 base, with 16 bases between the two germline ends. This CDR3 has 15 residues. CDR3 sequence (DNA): TGTGCCAGCCGGGGGGCGGGAGCTGGCACAGATACGCAGTATTTT. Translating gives CASRGAGAGTDTQYF.

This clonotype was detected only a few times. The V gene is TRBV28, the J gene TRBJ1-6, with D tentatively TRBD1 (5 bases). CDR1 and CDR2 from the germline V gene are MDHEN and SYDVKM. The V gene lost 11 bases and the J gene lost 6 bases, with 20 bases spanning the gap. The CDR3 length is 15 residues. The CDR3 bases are TGTGCCTCACGGGGCTCGGGGGGGACTAATTCACCCCTCCACTTT. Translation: CASRGSGGTNSPLHF.

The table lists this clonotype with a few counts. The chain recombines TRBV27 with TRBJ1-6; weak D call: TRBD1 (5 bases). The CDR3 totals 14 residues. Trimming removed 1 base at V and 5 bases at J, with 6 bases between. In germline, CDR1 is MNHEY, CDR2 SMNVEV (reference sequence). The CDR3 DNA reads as TGTGCCAGCAGTTTATGGGGGAATAATTCACCCCTCCACTTT. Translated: CASSLWGNNSPLHF.

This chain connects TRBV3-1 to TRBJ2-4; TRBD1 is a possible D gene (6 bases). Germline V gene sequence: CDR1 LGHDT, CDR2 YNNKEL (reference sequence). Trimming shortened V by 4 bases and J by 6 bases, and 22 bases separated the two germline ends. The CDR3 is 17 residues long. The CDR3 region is CASSRWGQTDSSNIQYF. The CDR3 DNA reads TGTGCCAGCAGCCGGTGGGGGCAGACGGATTCTTCAAACATTCAGTACTTC.

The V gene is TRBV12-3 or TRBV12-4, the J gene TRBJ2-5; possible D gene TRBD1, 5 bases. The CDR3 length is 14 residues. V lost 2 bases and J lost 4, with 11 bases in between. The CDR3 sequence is CASSLNGQGETQYF. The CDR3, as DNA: TGTGCCAGCAGTTTAAATGGGCAGGGAGAGACCCAGTACTTC.

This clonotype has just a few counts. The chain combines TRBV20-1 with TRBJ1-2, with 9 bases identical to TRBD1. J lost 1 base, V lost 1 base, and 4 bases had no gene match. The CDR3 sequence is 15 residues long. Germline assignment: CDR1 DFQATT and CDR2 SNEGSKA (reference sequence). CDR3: CSARGDRAYNYGYTF. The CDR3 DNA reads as TGCAGTGCTAGAGGGGACAGGGCCTATAACTATGGCTACACCTTC.

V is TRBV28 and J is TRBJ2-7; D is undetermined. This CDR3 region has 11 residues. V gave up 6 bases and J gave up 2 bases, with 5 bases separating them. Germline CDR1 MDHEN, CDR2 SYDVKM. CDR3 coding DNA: TGTGCCAGCAGGCATGCCTACGAGCAGTACTTC. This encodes CASRHAYEQYF.

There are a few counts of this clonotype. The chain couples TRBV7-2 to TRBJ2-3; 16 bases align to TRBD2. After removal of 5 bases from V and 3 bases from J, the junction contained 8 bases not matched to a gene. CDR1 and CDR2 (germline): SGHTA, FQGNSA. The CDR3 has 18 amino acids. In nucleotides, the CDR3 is TGTGCCAGCAGCCGGGGACTAGCGGGGGGGGGACGAACAGATACGCAGTATTTT. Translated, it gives CASSRGLAGGGRTDTQYF.

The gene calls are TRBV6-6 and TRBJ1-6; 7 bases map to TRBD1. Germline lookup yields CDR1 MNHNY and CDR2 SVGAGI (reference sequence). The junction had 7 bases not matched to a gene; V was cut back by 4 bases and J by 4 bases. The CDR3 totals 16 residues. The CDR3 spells CASSFSTGPYNSPLHF. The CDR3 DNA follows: TGTGCCAGCAGTTTTTCGACAGGGCCGTATAATTCACCCCTCCACTTT.

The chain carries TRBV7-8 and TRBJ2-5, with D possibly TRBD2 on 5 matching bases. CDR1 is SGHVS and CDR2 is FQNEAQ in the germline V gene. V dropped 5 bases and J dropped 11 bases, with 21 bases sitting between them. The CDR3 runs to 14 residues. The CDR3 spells CASSRSGRYNEQYF. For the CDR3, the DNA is TGTGCCAGCAGCCGGAGCGGCCGATACAATGAGCAGTACTTC.